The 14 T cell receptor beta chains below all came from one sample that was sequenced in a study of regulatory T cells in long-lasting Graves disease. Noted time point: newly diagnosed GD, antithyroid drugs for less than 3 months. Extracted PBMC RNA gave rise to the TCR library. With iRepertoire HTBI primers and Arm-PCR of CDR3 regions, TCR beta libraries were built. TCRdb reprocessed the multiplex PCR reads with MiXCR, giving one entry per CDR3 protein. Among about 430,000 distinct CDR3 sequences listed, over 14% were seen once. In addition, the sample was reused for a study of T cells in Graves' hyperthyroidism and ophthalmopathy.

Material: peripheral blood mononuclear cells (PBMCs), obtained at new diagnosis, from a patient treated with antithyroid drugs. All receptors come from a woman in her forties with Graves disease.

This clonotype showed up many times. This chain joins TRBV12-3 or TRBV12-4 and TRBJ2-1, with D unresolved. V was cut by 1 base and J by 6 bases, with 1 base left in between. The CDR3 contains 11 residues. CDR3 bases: TGTGCCAGCAGTTTAGGCAATGAGCAGTTCTTC. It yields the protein CASSLGNEQFF.

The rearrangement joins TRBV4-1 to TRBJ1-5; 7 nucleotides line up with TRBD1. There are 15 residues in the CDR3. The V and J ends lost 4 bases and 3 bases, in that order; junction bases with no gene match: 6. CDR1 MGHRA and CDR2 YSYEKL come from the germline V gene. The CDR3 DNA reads TGCGCCAGCAGCCTACAACAGGGGTCCAATCAGCCCCAGCATTTT. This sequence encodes CASSLQQGSNQPQHF.

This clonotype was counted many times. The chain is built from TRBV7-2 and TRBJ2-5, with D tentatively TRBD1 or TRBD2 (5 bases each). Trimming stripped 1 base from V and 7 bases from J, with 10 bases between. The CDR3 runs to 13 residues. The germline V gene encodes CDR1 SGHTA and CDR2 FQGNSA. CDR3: CASSLGGYGTQYF. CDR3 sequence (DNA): TGTGCCAGCAGCTTAGGGGGGTATGGGACCCAGTACTTC.

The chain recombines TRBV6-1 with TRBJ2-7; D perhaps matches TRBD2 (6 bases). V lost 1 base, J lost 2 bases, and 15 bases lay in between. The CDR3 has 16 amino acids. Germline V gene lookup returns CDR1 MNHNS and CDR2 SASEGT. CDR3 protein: CASSEVEGMGAYEQYF. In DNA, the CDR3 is TGTGCCAGCAGTGAAGTGGAGGGGATGGGGGCCTACGAGCAGTACTTC.

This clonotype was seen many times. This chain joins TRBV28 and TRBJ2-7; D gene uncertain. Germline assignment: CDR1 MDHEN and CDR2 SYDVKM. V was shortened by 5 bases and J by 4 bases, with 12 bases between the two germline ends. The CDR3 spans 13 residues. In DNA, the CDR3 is TGTGCCAGCAGTGCCCCCGTTCGGTACGAGCAGTACTTC. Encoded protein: CASSAPVRYEQYF.

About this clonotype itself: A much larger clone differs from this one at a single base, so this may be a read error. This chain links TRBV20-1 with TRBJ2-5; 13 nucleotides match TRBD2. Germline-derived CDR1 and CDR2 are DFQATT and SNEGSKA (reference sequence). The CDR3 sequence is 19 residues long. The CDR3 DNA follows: TGCAGTGCCAGAGCGGTCGGGACTAGCGGGATCCTAGCCAAAGAGACCCAGTACTTC. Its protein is CSARAVGTSGILAKETQYF.

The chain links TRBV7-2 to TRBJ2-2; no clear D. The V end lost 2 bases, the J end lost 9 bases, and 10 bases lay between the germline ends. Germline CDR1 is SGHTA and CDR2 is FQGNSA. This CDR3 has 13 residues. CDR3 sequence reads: CASSLLHNRELFF. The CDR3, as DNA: TGTGCCAGCAGCTTATTACACAACAGGGAGCTGTTTTTT.

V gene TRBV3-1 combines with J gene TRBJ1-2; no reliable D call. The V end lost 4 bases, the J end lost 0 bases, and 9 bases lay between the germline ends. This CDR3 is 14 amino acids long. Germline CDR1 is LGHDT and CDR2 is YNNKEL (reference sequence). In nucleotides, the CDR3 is TGTGCCAGCAGCCCTCTCCAAGCTAACTATGGCTACACCTTC. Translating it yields CASSPLQANYGYTF.

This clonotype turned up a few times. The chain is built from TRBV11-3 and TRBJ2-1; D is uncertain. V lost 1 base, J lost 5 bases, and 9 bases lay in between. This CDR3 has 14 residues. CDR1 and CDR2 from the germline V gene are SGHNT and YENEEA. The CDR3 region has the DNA TGTGCCAGCAGCTTAGCCGGGCCAAACAATGAGCAGTTCTTC. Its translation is CASSLAGPNNEQFF.

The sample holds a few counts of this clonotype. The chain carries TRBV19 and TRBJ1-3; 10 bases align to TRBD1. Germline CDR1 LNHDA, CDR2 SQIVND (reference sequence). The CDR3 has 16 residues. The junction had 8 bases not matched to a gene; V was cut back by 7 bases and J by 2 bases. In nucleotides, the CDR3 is TGTGCCAGTACCACCTCAGGACAGGGGGCTGGAAACACCATATATTTT. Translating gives CASTTSGQGAGNTIYF.

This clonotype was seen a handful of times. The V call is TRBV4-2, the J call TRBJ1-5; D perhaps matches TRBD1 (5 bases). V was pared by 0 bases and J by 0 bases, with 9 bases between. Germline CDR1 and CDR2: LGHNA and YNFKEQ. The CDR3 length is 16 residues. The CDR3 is CASSQENRYSNQPQHF. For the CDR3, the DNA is TGTGCCAGCAGCCAAGAGAACAGGTATAGCAATCAGCCCCAGCATTTT.

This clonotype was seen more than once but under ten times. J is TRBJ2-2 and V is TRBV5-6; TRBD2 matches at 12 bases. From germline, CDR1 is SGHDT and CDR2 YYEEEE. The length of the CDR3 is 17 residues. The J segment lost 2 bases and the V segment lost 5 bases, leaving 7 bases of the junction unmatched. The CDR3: CASRRLLAGGNTGELFF. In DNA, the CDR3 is TGTGCCAGCAGGCGCCTACTAGCGGGAGGAAACACCGGGGAGCTGTTTTTT.

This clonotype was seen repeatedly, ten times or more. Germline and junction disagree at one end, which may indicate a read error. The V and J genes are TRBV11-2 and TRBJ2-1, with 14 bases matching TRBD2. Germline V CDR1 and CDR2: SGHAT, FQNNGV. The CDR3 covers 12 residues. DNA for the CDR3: TGTGCCAGCAGCTCCGGACTAGCGGGGGGAATGTTC. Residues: CASSSGLAGGMF.

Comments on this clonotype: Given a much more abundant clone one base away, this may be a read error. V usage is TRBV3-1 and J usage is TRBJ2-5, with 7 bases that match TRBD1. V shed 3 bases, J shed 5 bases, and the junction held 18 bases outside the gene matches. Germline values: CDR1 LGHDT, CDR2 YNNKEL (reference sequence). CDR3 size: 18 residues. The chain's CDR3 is CASSHWTGTTRNGETQYF. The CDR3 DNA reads TGTGCCAGCAGCCACTGGACAGGTACTACTCGAAACGGGGAGACCCAGTACTTC.